This T cell receptor beta chain was profiled in a study of OX40 agonist ivuxolimab in advanced cancers. Study context: Ivuxolimab is a fully human IgG2 antibody that activates OX40 (CD134). Partial responses were recorded for three patients, including one with hepatocellular carcinoma and two with cutaneous melanoma. The study, taken as a whole, reports: Relative to CD4+ cells, CD8+ T cells on average had more expanded clones.

Comments on this clone: The antigen remains unidentified.

Patients were ineligible given autoimmune disease history or systemic immunosuppression. The V gene's germline CDR1 is SGHAT and CDR2 FQNNGV. The V and J ends lost 0 bases and 4 bases respectively, with 6 bases between them. This CDR3 has 13 residues. The data were produced by immunoSEQ multiplex PCR, yet TCRdb's version contains in-frame clones alone and is incomplete. The sample has approximately 97,000 clones; roughly nine tenths are singletons. The specimen comprised CD4+ or CD8+ T cells sorted from blood, sampled in a trial of the OX40 agonist ivuxolimab. This chain links TRBV11-2 with TRBJ1-2; no clear D. The receptor comes from an adult with an advanced solid tumor such as melanoma, head and neck, liver or kidney cancer. This CDR3 reads CASSLDLVYGYTF. CDR3 in DNA: TGTGCCAGCAGCTTAGACCTCGTCTATGGCTACACCTTC.